This T cell receptor (beta chain) was recovered during a study of lung T cells in sarcoidosis with Löfgren's syndrome. Study context: Repertoire analyses centered on Löfgren's syndrome patients.

MiXCR was run by TCRdb on the reads, yielding one entry per CDR3 protein. Of about 19,000 distinct CDR3 sequences listed, about 22% were seen once; the top ten hold around 4.1%. This clonotype is medium-sized within its sample. What was sequenced was CD4+ T cells from PBMCs. This sequence was found in a human donor with sarcoidosis (Löfgren's syndrome or another form), or a control subject (not recorded which).

The CDR3 loop is CASRTLDGTLHF. The CDR3 coding sequence is TGTGCCAGCAGAACCCTGGACGGAACCCTCCACTTT. This chain links TRBV6-1 with TRBJ1-6, with D unclear. Germline assignment: CDR1 MNHNS and CDR2 SASEGT. CDR3 length: 12 amino acids. V was pared by 6 bases and J by 14 bases, with 14 bases between.